A selection of T cell receptor beta chains follows, all from one sample in a study of blood T cell repertoires in COVID-19. The repertoire was sequenced with immunoSEQ multiplex PCR; TCRdb's copy has only in-frame clones and lacks some. The data hold some 250,000 clones, with 75% to 90% observed a single time. What was sequenced was peripheral blood. Source of these receptors: a man aged 30 to 45 who had recovered from COVID-19. The CDR3 runs from the conserved cysteine through the conserved F or W. Fields, in order: CDR3 DNA, CDR3 protein, V gene, clone size, J gene, D gene. The D gene is left open where the match is weak. Where a row states a size, it is once, few, many or the class of an expanded clone; other rows omit it.

cdr3_nt: TGTGCCAGCAGTTACGGGCAGTCCGGTCAGCCCCAGCATTTT
cdr3_aa: CASSYGQSGQPQHF
v_call: TRBV6-2/TRBV6-3
clone_size: .
j_call: TRBJ1-5
d_call: .

cdr3_nt: TGTGCCAGTAGCCAGTTCCTCTCTGGAAACACCATATATTTT
cdr3_aa: CASSQFLSGNTIYF
v_call: TRBV19
clone_size: .
j_call: TRBJ1-3
d_call: .

cdr3_nt: TGTGCCAGCAGTTTCGGGCCCCCGGGGGATTCACCCCTCCACTTT
cdr3_aa: CASSFGPPGDSPLHF
v_call: TRBV6-5
clone_size: .
j_call: TRBJ1-6
d_call: .

cdr3_nt: TGTGCCAGTCGGGGACAGGGTCAACTCTACGAGCAGTACTTC
cdr3_aa: CASRGQGQLYEQYF
v_call: TRBV19
clone_size: .
j_call: TRBJ2-7
d_call: TRBD1

cdr3_nt: TGTGCCAGCAGCTACGCCGGGTGGAGGGGACGGGGGGGAACAGATACGCAGTATTTT
cdr3_aa: CASSYAGWRGRGGTDTQYF
v_call: TRBV11-2
clone_size: .
j_call: TRBJ2-3
d_call: TRBD2

cdr3_nt: TGTGCCACCAGCGGAAGCGGGGGAGATCTAGCCAAAAACATTCAGTACTTC
cdr3_aa: CATSGSGGDLAKNIQYF
v_call: TRBV15
clone_size: .
j_call: TRBJ2-4
d_call: TRBD2

cdr3_nt: TGTGCCAGCAGCCTTTACCCCAATAGACTAGCGGAGTCCTACGAGCAGTACTTC
cdr3_aa: CASSLYPNRLAESYEQYF
v_call: TRBV7-6
clone_size: once
j_call: TRBJ2-7
d_call: TRBD2

cdr3_nt: TGTGCCAGCAGCTTAAGTCAGGTTAGCAATCAGCCCCAGCATTTT
cdr3_aa: CASSLSQVSNQPQHF
v_call: TRBV7-8
clone_size: few
j_call: TRBJ1-5
d_call: .

cdr3_nt: TGCGCCACGTCCTGGGGGGGACAGGGCTACGAGCAGTACTTC
cdr3_aa: CATSWGGQGYEQYF
v_call: TRBV4-3
clone_size: .
j_call: TRBJ2-7
d_call: TRBD1

cdr3_nt: TGTGCCGGCAAAAGACAGGGGGCTAAGAACACTGAAGCTTTCTTT
cdr3_aa: CAGKRQGAKNTEAFF
v_call: TRBV6-5
clone_size: .
j_call: TRBJ1-1
d_call: TRBD1

cdr3_nt: TGCGCCAGCAGCTCAAGCCCCGAGGAAAATCAGCCCCAGCATTTT
cdr3_aa: CASSSSPEENQPQHF
v_call: TRBV5-1
clone_size: few
j_call: TRBJ1-5
d_call: .

cdr3_nt: TGCGCCAGCAGCCAAGATTTCGGGACCTACGAGCAGTACTTC
cdr3_aa: CASSQDFGTYEQYF
v_call: TRBV4-3
clone_size: .
j_call: TRBJ2-7
d_call: .

cdr3_nt: TGTGCCAGCAGCACCCGGACAGAAAGAAATAGGTTTAATCAGCCCCAGCATTTT
cdr3_aa: CASSTRTERNRFNQPQHF
v_call: TRBV2
clone_size: .
j_call: TRBJ1-5
d_call: .

cdr3_nt: TGCGCCAGCAGCCAAGATCTTAGCTCCACAGATACGCAGTATTTT
cdr3_aa: CASSQDLSSTDTQYF
v_call: TRBV4-3
clone_size: .
j_call: TRBJ2-3
d_call: .

cdr3_nt: TGTGCCAGAAGTTCAGGGGATAACGAAGCTTTCTTT
cdr3_aa: CARSSGDNEAFF
v_call: TRBV5-3
clone_size: .
j_call: TRBJ1-1
d_call: .

cdr3_nt: TGTGCCAGCAGTTTTCGGGGGTCCTATAATTCACCCCTCCACTTT
cdr3_aa: CASSFRGSYNSPLHF
v_call: TRBV6-4
clone_size: once
j_call: TRBJ1-6
d_call: .

cdr3_nt: TGTGCCAGCAGTGAAGCGCGGGGGACTAGCCAACCTGAAGCTTTCTTT
cdr3_aa: CASSEARGTSQPEAFF
v_call: TRBV2
clone_size: .
j_call: TRBJ1-1
d_call: .

cdr3_nt: TGTGCCAGCAGTCGACTAGCGGGGGGGCCTGGGGAGCTGTTTTTT
cdr3_aa: CASSRLAGGPGELFF
v_call: TRBV3-1/TRBV3-2
clone_size: .
j_call: TRBJ2-2
d_call: TRBD2

cdr3_nt: TGTGCCAGCAGCTTAATCCTGAGCTCTGGAAACACCATATATTTT
cdr3_aa: CASSLILSSGNTIYF
v_call: TRBV7-7
clone_size: many
j_call: TRBJ1-3
d_call: .

cdr3_nt: TGTGCCAGCAGCCGGGGGGGACAGGGGCCTCCCCAGCATTTT
cdr3_aa: CASSRGGQGPPQHF
v_call: TRBV2
clone_size: .
j_call: TRBJ1-5
d_call: TRBD1

cdr3_nt: TGTGCCAGCAGCCCCGGGGCGTATAGCGGGGGGACGAGCTCCTACAATGAGCAGTTCTTC
cdr3_aa: CASSPGAYSGGTSSYNEQFF
v_call: TRBV7-8
clone_size: .
j_call: TRBJ2-1
d_call: TRBD2

cdr3_nt: TGTGCCAGCAGCTTAGCCCGGGACAGAGAGGATGGCTACACCTTC
cdr3_aa: CASSLARDREDGYTF
v_call: TRBV7-8
clone_size: .
j_call: TRBJ1-2
d_call: TRBD1

cdr3_nt: TGTGCCAGCAGCTTTCAGCGGGGGGTCCAAGAGACCCAGTACTTC
cdr3_aa: CASSFQRGVQETQYF
v_call: TRBV7-2
clone_size: .
j_call: TRBJ2-5
d_call: TRBD2

cdr3_nt: TGTGCCAGCAGAACCACAGGCCTCACTGAAGCTTTCTTT
cdr3_aa: CASRTTGLTEAFF
v_call: TRBV6-5
clone_size: .
j_call: TRBJ1-1
d_call: .

cdr3_nt: TGTGCCACAACTGACCGGCAGGCCTACGAGCAGTACTTC
cdr3_aa: CATTDRQAYEQYF
v_call: TRBV2
clone_size: .
j_call: TRBJ2-7
d_call: .

cdr3_nt: TGTGCCAGCTCACCACCTGGGACAGGGGGCGAGCAATCCGGGGCAAAACTGTTTTTT
cdr3_aa: CASSPPGTGGEQSGAKLFF
v_call: TRBV18
clone_size: .
j_call: TRBJ1-4
d_call: TRBD1

cdr3_nt: TGTGCCAGCAGCGTAGGCCAGAGGGCCCAAGAGACCCAGTACTTC
cdr3_aa: CASSVGQRAQETQYF
v_call: TRBV7-2
clone_size: .
j_call: TRBJ2-5
d_call: .

cdr3_nt: TGTGCCAGTAGAACACAGGGCCCTGAGACCTTCTATGGCTACACCTTC
cdr3_aa: CASRTQGPETFYGYTF
v_call: TRBV19
clone_size: .
j_call: TRBJ1-2
d_call: .

cdr3_nt: TGTGCCTGGCCGACCGGGGGGGCCTATGGCTACACCTTC
cdr3_aa: CAWPTGGAYGYTF
v_call: TRBV30
clone_size: .
j_call: TRBJ1-2
d_call: .

cdr3_nt: TGTGCCTGGAGTGGGGGCAGGGCAGTTCCCTACGAGCAGTACTTC
cdr3_aa: CAWSGGRAVPYEQYF
v_call: TRBV30
clone_size: .
j_call: TRBJ2-7
d_call: .

cdr3_nt: TGTGCCTGGAGATTAACGAACGGGGGGAACACAGATACGCAGTATTTT
cdr3_aa: CAWRLTNGGNTDTQYF
v_call: TRBV30
clone_size: .
j_call: TRBJ2-3
d_call: TRBD2

cdr3_nt: TGTGCCAGCAGGTTTGGCAGGGGAGAGACCCAGTACTTC
cdr3_aa: CASRFGRGETQYF
v_call: TRBV7-2
clone_size: .
j_call: TRBJ2-5
d_call: .

cdr3_nt: TGCGCCAGCAAACTTCTAGCGGGGGCAGACACCGGGGAGCTGTTTTTT
cdr3_aa: CASKLLAGADTGELFF
v_call: TRBV5-1
clone_size: .
j_call: TRBJ2-2
d_call: TRBD2

cdr3_nt: TGCAGCGTTGATGTGGCATACGAGCAGTACTTC
cdr3_aa: CSVDVAYEQYF
v_call: TRBV29-1
clone_size: .
j_call: TRBJ2-7
d_call: .

cdr3_nt: TGTGCCAGCAGTGGACAGGGTAAACCCTACGAGCAGTACTTC
cdr3_aa: CASSGQGKPYEQYF
v_call: TRBV2
clone_size: .
j_call: TRBJ2-7
d_call: TRBD1

cdr3_nt: TGTGCCAGTAGTATAGTAAAGAACACCGGGGAGCTGTTTTTT
cdr3_aa: CASSIVKNTGELFF
v_call: TRBV19
clone_size: .
j_call: TRBJ2-2
d_call: .

cdr3_nt: TGTGCCAGCAGCTTCACCGGGACAGGGGTTGGCACTGAAGCTTTCTTT
cdr3_aa: CASSFTGTGVGTEAFF
v_call: TRBV7-2
clone_size: .
j_call: TRBJ1-1
d_call: TRBD1

cdr3_nt: TGTGCCAGCAGTTACTTCCAGGGCGATGAGCAGTTCTTC
cdr3_aa: CASSYFQGDEQFF
v_call: TRBV6-5
clone_size: .
j_call: TRBJ2-1
d_call: .

cdr3_nt: TGTGCCAGCAGCCTACGGGTCCCCTATGGCTACACCTTC
cdr3_aa: CASSLRVPYGYTF
v_call: TRBV28
clone_size: .
j_call: TRBJ1-2
d_call: .

cdr3_nt: TGTGCCAGCAGCTTGGGAGGGTTACAGGAAAAACTGTTTTTT
cdr3_aa: CASSLGGLQEKLFF
v_call: TRBV5-4
clone_size: few
j_call: TRBJ1-4
d_call: .

cdr3_nt: TGTGCCAGCAGCCTTCAGGGATATGGAAACACCATATATTTT
cdr3_aa: CASSLQGYGNTIYF
v_call: TRBV14
clone_size: .
j_call: TRBJ1-3
d_call: .

cdr3_nt: TGTGCCAGCAGCTTAGCCGGGGGGGCAACTGAAGCTTTCTTT
cdr3_aa: CASSLAGGATEAFF
v_call: TRBV11-2
clone_size: .
j_call: TRBJ1-1
d_call: .

cdr3_nt: TGCGCCAGCAGCTTCACAGGGGAAAACGGCTACACCTTC
cdr3_aa: CASSFTGENGYTF
v_call: TRBV5-1
clone_size: .
j_call: TRBJ1-2
d_call: TRBD1

cdr3_nt: TGTGCCAGTAGTATAGATCGCGGCCAACTCGCTTTATTC
cdr3_aa: CASSIDRGQLALF
v_call: TRBV19
clone_size: .
j_call: TRBJ1-2
d_call: .

cdr3_nt: TGTGCCACCGCGACACAGACGAACACTGAAGCTTTCTTT
cdr3_aa: CATATQTNTEAFF
v_call: TRBV10-3
clone_size: .
j_call: TRBJ1-1
d_call: .

cdr3_nt: TGTGCCAGCTGCTGGGGGGCAGCGGGGGGTTTTAATGAGCAGTTCTTC
cdr3_aa: CASCWGAAGGFNEQFF
v_call: TRBV7-6
clone_size: .
j_call: TRBJ2-1
d_call: TRBD2

cdr3_nt: TGCGCCAGCAGCGCAGGGGTCCCTAATGAAAAACTGTTTTTT
cdr3_aa: CASSAGVPNEKLFF
v_call: TRBV5-1
clone_size: .
j_call: TRBJ1-4
d_call: .

cdr3_nt: TGTGCCAGCAGCGATAGGACAGGGAACTACGAGCAGTACTTC
cdr3_aa: CASSDRTGNYEQYF
v_call: TRBV5-4
clone_size: .
j_call: TRBJ2-7
d_call: TRBD1

cdr3_nt: TGTGCCACCAGCAATCCCCTCCAGGATACGCAGTATTTT
cdr3_aa: CATSNPLQDTQYF
v_call: TRBV15
clone_size: .
j_call: TRBJ2-3
d_call: .

cdr3_nt: TGCAGCGTCCTTAGGTGGCGGGGGGACACCGGGGAGCTGTTTTTT
cdr3_aa: CSVLRWRGDTGELFF
v_call: TRBV29-1
clone_size: .
j_call: TRBJ2-2
d_call: TRBD2

cdr3_nt: TGTGCCAGCAGCCAAGATACAGGAGGGATGCAGTACTTC
cdr3_aa: CASSQDTGGMQYF
v_call: TRBV3-1/TRBV3-2
clone_size: .
j_call: TRBJ2-7
d_call: .

cdr3_nt: TGTGCCAGCAGCTTGTCAGGGGCCTCCTACGAGCAGTACTTC
cdr3_aa: CASSLSGASYEQYF
v_call: TRBV7-9
clone_size: once
j_call: TRBJ2-7
d_call: .

cdr3_nt: TGTGCCAGCAAACCACTTCCAGGGTCCTACGAGCAGTACTTC
cdr3_aa: CASKPLPGSYEQYF
v_call: TRBV6-4
clone_size: .
j_call: TRBJ2-7
d_call: .

cdr3_nt: TGCGCCAGCAGCTTGTCGGGACAGTCGTTGCACACCGGGGAGCTGTTTTTT
cdr3_aa: CASSLSGQSLHTGELFF
v_call: TRBV5-1
clone_size: .
j_call: TRBJ2-2
d_call: TRBD1

cdr3_nt: TGTGCCATCCAGGGCGGAGAAGGCTCCTACAATGAGCAGTTCTTC
cdr3_aa: CAIQGGEGSYNEQFF
v_call: TRBV10-3
clone_size: .
j_call: TRBJ2-1
d_call: .

cdr3_nt: TGTGCCAGCCGGACAAACTATGGCTACACCTTC
cdr3_aa: CASRTNYGYTF
v_call: TRBV6-5
clone_size: once
j_call: TRBJ1-2
d_call: .

cdr3_nt: TGTGCCAGCAGTGGGACAGACATAAGCACAGATACGCAGTATTTT
cdr3_aa: CASSGTDISTDTQYF
v_call: TRBV2
clone_size: .
j_call: TRBJ2-3
d_call: .

cdr3_nt: TGTGCCACCAGCAGACGGACAGGGTGGAATGAAAAACTGTTTTTT
cdr3_aa: CATSRRTGWNEKLFF
v_call: TRBV15
clone_size: few
j_call: TRBJ1-4
d_call: TRBD1